The present TCR beta chain was sequenced within a study of control samples from healthy donors and cancer patients (dated by TCRdb to the early 2020s). Trimming at the junction amounts to 7 bases on V and 1 base on J, and the germline ends lie 13 bases apart. The germline V gene specifies SNHLY as CDR1 and FYNNEI as CDR2. CDR3 length: 14 amino acids, cysteine to phenylalanine. Of the read, only the CDR3 DNA is kept; its 42 bases are in frame from base 1. The method was the immunoSEQ multiplex PCR assay. As stored in TCRdb, this immuneACCESS dataset retains in-frame rearrangements with V and J assigned. A fraction of the clones does not appear; measured against another copy, unresolved V genes explain less than half of the discrepancy, and the remainder lacks a known reason. The sample profile shows 80,000 or so clones; 85% to 90% of them were found once. The ten largest clonotypes hold 4.5% to 7% of the sample.

The count of this clone is one. The antigen it recognizes is unknown. No much larger clone is present one base from it, and per-base qualities are unavailable. The sample comprised blood. The sequence derives from a man aged 50-59 years in good health. The chain uses TRBV2 and TRBJ1-1; TRBD1 could be the D gene, as 5 bases match. The CDR3 amino acid sequence is: CASTIRGGNTEAFF. The bases read TGTGCCAGCACCATACGGGGGGGGAACACTGAAGCTTTCTTT.